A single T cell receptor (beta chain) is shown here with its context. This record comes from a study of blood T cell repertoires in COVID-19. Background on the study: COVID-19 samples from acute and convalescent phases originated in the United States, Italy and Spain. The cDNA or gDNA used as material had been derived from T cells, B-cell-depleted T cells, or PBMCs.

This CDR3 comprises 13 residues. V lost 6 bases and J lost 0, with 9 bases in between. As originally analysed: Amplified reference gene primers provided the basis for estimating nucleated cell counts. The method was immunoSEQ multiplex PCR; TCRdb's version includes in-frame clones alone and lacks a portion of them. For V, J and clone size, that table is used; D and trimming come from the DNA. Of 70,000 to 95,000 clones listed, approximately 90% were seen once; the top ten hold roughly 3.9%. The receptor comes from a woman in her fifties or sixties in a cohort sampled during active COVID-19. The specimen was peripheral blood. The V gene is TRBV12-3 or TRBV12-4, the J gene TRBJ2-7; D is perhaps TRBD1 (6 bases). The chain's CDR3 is CASRWGLSYEQYF. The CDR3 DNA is TGTGCCAGCAGGTGGGGGCTCTCCTACGAGCAGTACTTC.